This T cell receptor beta chain was obtained from a study of blood T cell repertoires in COVID-19. For the study at large: The United States, Italy and Spain were the sources of the acute and convalescent COVID-19 samples. Nucleic acid was either cDNA or gDNA, and it came from T cells, B-cell-depleted T cells, or PBMCs.

Original analysis: Amplification of reference gene primers was used by the study to estimate nucleated cell counts. Sequencing used immunoSEQ multiplex PCR; TCRdb keeps in-frame clones, though not all of them. For V, J and clone size, that table is used; D and trimming come from the DNA. This table has 180,000 or so clones, 70% to 85% appearing once. Trimming pared 4 bases from V and 5 bases from J, leaving 9 bases between. From germline, CDR1 is MNHNS and CDR2 SASEGT. This CDR3 spans 13 amino acids. This clone was observed a few times. This chain uses TRBV6-1 with TRBJ1-5; a possible D gene is TRBD1 (6 bases). The receptor was derived from a man aged 60-69 years who had recovered from COVID-19. The sequenced sample was peripheral blood. CDR3 nucleotides: TGTGCCAGCAGTGGACAGGCGGATCAGCCCCAGCATTTT. This encodes CASSGQADQPQHF.